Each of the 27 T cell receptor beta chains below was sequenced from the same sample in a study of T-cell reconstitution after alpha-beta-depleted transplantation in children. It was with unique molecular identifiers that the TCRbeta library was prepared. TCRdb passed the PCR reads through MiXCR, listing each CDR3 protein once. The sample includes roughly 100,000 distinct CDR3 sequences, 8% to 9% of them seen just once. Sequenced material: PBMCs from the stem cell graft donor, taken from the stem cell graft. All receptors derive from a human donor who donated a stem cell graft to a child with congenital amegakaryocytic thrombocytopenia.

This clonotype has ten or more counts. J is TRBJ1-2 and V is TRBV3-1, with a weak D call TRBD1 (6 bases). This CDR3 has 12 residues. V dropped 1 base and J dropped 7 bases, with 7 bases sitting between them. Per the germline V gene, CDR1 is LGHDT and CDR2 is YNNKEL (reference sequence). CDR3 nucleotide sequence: TGTGCCAGCAGCCAAGCACAGGGTGGCTACACCTTC. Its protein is CASSQAQGGYTF.

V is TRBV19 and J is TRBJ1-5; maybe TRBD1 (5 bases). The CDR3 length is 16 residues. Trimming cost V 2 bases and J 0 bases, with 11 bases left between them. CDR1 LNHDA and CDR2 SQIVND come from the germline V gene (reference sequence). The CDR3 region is CASSITGAGSNQPQHF. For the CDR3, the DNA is TGTGCCAGTAGTATAACCGGGGCAGGTAGCAATCAGCCCCAGCATTTT.

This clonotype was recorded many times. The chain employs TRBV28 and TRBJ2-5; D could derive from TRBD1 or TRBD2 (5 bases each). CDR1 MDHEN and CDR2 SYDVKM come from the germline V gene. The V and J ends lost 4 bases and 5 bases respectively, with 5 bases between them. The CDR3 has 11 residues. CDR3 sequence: CASSWGETQYF. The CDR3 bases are TGTGCCAGCAGTTGGGGGGAGACCCAGTACTTC.

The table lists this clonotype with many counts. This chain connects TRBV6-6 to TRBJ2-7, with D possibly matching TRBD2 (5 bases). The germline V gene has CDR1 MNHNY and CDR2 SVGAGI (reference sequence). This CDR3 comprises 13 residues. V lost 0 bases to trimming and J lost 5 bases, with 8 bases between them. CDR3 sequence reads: CASSYSRAHEQYF. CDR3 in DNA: TGTGCCAGCAGTTACTCGAGGGCCCACGAGCAGTACTTC.

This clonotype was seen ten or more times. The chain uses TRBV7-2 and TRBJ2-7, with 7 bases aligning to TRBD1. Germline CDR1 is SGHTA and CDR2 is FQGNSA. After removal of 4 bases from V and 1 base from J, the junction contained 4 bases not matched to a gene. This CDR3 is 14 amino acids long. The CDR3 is CASSSGQESYEQYF. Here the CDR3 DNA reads TGTGCCAGCAGCTCAGGACAGGAATCCTACGAGCAGTACTTC.

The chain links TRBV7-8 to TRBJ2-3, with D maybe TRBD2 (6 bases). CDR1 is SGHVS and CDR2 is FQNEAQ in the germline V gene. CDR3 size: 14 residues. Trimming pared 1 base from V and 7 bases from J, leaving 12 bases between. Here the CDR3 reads CASSLEETSYTQYF. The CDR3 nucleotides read TGTGCCAGCAGCTTAGAGGAAACTAGCTATACGCAGTATTTT.

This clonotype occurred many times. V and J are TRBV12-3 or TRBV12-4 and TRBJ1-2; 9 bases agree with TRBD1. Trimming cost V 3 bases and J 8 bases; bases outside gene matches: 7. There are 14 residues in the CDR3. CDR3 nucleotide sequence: TGTGCCAGCAGTTTTTCGGGACAGGGAGGAGGCTACACCTTC. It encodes CASSFSGQGGGYTF.

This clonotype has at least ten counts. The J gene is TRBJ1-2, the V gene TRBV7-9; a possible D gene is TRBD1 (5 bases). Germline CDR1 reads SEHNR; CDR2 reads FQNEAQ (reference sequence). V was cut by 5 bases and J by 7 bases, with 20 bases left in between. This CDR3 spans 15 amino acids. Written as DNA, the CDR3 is TGTGCCAGCAGCCCACGTTTGACAGCCCAGGCTGGCTACACCTTC. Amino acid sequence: CASSPRLTAQAGYTF.

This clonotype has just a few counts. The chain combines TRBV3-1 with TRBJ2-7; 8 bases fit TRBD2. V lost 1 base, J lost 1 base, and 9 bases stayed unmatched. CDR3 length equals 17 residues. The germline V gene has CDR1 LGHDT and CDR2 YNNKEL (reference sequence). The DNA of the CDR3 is TGTGCCAGCAGCCAAGGGTTTTTCGGGGGGGCTTCCTACGAGCAGTACTTC. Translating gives CASSQGFFGGASYEQYF.

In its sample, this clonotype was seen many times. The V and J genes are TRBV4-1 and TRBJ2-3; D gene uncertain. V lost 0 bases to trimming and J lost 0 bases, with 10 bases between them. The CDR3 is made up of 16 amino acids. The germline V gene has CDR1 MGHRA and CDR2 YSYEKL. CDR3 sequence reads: CASSQDRRYSTDTQYF. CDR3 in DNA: TGCGCCAGCAGCCAAGATAGAAGGTATAGCACAGATACGCAGTATTTT.

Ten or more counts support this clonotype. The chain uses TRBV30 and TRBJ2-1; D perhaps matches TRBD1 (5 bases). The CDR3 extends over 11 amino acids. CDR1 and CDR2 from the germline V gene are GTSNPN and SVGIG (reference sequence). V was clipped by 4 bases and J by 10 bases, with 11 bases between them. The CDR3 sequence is CAWIRRQEQFF. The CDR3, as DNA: TGTGCCTGGATACGTCGACAGGAGCAGTTCTTC.

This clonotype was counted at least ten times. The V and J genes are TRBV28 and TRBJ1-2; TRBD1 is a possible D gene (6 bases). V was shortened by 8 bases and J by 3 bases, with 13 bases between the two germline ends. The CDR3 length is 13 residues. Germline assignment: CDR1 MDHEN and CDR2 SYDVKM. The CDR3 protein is CASLDRSDYGYTF. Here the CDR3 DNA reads TGTGCCAGCCTAGACAGGTCGGACTATGGCTACACCTTC.

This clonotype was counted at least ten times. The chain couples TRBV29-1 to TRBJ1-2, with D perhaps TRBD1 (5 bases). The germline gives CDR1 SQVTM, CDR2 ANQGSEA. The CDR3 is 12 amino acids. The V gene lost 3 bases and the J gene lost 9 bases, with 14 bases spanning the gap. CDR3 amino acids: CSVDVGDGSYTF. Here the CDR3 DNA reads TGCAGCGTTGATGTGGGGGATGGAAGCTACACCTTC.

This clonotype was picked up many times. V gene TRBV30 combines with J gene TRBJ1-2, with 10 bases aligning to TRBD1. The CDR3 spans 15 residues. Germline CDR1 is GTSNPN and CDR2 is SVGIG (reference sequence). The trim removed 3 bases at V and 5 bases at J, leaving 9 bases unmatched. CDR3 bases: TGTGCCTGGAGCTTGACGGGACAGGGGTATTATGGCTACACCTTC. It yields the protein CAWSLTGQGYYGYTF.

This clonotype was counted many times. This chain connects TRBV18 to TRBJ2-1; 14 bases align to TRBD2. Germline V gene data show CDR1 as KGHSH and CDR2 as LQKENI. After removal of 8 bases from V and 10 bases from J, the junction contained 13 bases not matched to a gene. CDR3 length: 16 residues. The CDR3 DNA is TGTGCCAGCACGAAATCGGGACTAGCGGGAGTAAACGAGCAGTTCTTC. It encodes CASTKSGLAGVNEQFF.

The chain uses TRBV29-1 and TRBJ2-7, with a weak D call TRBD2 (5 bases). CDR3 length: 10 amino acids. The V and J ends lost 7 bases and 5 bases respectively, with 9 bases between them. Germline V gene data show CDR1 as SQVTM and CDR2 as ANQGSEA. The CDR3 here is CSALRDEQYF. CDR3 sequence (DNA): TGCAGCGCTTTGAGGGACGAGCAGTACTTC.

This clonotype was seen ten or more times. CDR3 region: CASSQPGQGREKLFF. The CDR3 DNA follows: TGTGCCAGCAGCCAACCGGGACAGGGTCGCGAAAAACTGTTTTTT. V and J are TRBV4-2 and TRBJ1-4, with 9 bases matching TRBD1. Per the germline V gene, CDR1 is LGHNA and CDR2 is YNFKEQ. Trimming removed 2 bases from V and 8 bases from J; junction bases left unmatched: 6. CDR3 length equals 15 residues.

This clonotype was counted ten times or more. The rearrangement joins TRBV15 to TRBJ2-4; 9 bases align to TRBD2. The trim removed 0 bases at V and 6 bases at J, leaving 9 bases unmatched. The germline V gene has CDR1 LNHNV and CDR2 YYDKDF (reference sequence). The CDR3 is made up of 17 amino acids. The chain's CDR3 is CATSRDRGVSGGNIQYF. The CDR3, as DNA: TGTGCCACCAGCAGAGACCGGGGGGTTAGCGGGGGAAACATTCAGTACTTC.

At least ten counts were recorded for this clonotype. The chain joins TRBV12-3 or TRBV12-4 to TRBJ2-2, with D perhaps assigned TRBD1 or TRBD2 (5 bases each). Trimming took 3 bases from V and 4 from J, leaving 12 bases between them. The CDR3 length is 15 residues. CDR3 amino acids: CASSFGQGATGELFF. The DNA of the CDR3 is TGTGCCAGCAGTTTTGGGCAGGGAGCCACCGGGGAGCTGTTTTTT.

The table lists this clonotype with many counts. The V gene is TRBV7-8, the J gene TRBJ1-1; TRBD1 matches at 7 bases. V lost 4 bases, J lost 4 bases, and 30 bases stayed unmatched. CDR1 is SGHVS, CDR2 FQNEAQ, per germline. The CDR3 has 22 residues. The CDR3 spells CASSWGPGQRHLGPYGVTEAFF. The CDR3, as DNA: TGTGCCAGCAGCTGGGGACCGGGACAGCGACACCTTGGACCTTATGGAGTCACTGAAGCTTTCTTT. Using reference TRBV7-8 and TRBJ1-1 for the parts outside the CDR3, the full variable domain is GAGVSQSPRYKVAKRGQDVALRCDPISGHVSLFWYQQALGQGPEFLTYFQNEAQLDKSGLPSDRFFAERPEGSVSTLKIQRTQQEDSAVYLCASSWGPGQRHLGPYGVTEAFFGQGTRLTVV.

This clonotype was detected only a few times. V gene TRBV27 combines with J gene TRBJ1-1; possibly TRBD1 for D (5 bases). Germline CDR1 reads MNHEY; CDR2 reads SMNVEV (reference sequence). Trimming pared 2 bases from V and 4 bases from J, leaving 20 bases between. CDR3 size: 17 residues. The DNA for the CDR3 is TGTGCCAGCAGTTTAGTTGGAGGGGAGCCGCGGGGCACTGAAGCTTTCTTT. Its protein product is CASSLVGGEPRGTEAFF.

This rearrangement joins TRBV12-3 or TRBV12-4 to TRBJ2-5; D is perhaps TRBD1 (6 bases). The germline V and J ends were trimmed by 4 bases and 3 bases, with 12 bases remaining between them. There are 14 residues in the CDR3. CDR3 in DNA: TGTGCCAGCAGTTACCGACAGGTGGAAGAGACCCAGTACTTC. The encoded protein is CASSYRQVEETQYF.

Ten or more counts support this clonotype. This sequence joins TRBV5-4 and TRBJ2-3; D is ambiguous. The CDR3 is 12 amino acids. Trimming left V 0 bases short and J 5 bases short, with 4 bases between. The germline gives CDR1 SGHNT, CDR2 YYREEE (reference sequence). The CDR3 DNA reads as TGTGCCAGCAGCTTGGAAGTAGATACGCAGTATTTT. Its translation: CASSLEVDTQYF.

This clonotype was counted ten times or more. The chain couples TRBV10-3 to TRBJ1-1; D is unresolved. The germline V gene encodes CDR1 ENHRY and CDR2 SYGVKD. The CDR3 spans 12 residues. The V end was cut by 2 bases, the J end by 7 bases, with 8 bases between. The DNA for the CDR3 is TGTGCCATCAGTGAGAGCGGTGTTGAAGCTTTCTTT. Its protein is CAISESGVEAFF.

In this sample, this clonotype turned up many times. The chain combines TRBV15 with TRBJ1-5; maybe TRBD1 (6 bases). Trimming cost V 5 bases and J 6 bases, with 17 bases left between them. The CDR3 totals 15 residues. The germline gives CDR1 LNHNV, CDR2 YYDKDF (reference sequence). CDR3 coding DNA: TGTGCCACCAGCGGAACAGGGAATCAGTTTCAGCCCCAGCATTTT. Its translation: CATSGTGNQFQPQHF.

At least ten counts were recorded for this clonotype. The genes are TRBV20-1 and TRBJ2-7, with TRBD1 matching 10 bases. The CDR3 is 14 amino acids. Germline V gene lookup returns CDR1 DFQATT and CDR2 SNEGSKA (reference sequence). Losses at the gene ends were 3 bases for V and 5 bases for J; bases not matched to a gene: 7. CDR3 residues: CSASSGQGTHEQYF. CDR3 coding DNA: TGCAGTGCTAGTTCGGGACAGGGGACCCACGAGCAGTACTTC.

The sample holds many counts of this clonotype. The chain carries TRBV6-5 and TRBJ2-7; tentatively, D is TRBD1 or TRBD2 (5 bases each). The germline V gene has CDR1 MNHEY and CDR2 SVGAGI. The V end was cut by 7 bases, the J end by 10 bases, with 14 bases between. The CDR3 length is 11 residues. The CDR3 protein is CASKNRGEQYF. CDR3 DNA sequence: TGTGCCAGCAAAAATAGGGGAGAACAGTACTTC.